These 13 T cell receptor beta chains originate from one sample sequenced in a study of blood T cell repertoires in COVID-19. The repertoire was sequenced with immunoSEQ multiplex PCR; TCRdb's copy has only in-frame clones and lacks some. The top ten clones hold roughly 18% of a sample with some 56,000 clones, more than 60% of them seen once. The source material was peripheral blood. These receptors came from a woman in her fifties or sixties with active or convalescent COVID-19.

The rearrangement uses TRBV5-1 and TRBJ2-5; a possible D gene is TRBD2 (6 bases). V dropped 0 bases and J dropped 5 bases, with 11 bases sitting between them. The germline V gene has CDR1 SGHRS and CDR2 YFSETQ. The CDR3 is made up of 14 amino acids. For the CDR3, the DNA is TGCGCCAGCAGCTTGGCCTCTGGGGGGGAGACCCAGTACTTC. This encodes CASSLASGGETQYF.

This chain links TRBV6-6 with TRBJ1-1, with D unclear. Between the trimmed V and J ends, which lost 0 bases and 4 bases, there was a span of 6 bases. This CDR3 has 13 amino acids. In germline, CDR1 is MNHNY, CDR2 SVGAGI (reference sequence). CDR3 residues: CASSYSRGTEAFF. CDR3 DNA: TGTGCCAGCAGTTACTCACGGGGCACTGAAGCTTTCTTT.

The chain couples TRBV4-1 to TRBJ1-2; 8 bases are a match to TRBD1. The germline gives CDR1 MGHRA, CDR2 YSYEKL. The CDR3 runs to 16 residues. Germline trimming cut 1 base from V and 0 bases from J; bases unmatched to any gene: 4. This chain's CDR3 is CASSQGNRGANYGYTF. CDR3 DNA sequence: TGCGCCAGCAGCCAAGGGAACAGGGGGGCTAACTATGGCTACACCTTC.

In nucleotides, the CDR3 is TGCGCCAGCAGTGCCGGACAGGGGGTCGGCTACACCTTC. Amino acid sequence: CASSAGQGVGYTF. The rearrangement uses TRBV10-1 and TRBJ1-2; TRBD1 matches at 10 bases. The V and J ends lost 4 bases and 8 bases, in that order; junction bases with no gene match: 4. Germline V CDR1 and CDR2: WNHNN, SYGVQD (reference sequence). The CDR3 sequence is 13 residues long.

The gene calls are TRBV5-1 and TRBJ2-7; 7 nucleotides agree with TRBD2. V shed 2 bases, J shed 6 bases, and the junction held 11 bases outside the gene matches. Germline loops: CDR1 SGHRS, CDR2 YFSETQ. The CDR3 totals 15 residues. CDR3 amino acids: CASSLGAGAAGEQYF. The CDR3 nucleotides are TGCGCCAGCAGCTTAGGGGCGGGAGCGGCGGGCGAGCAGTACTTC.

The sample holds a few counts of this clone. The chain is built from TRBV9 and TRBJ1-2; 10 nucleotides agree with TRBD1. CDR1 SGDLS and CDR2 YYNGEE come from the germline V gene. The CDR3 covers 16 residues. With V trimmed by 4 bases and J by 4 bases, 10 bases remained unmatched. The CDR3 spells CASSPRGGTGVYGYTF. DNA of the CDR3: TGTGCCAGCAGCCCCCGCGGTGGGACAGGGGTCTATGGCTACACCTTC.

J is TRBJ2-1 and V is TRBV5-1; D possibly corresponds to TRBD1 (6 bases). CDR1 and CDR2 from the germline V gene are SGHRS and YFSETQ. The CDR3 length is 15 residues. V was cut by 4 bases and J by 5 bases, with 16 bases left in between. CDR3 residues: CASSLYRVADNEQFF. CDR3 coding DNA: TGCGCCAGCAGCCTTTACAGGGTAGCCGACAATGAGCAGTTCTTC. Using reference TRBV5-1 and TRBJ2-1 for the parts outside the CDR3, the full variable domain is KAGVTQTPRYLIKTRGQQVTLSCSPISGHRSVSWYQQTPGQGLQFLFEYFSETQRNKGNFPGRFSGRQFSNSRSEMNVSTLELGDSALYLCASSLYRVADNEQFFGPGTRLTVL.

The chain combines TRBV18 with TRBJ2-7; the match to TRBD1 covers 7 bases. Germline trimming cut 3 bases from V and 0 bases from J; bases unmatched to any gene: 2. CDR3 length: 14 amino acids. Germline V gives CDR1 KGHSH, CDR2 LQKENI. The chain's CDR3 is CASSPTGISYEQYF. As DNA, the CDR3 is TGTGCCAGCTCACCGACAGGGATCTCCTACGAGCAGTACTTC.

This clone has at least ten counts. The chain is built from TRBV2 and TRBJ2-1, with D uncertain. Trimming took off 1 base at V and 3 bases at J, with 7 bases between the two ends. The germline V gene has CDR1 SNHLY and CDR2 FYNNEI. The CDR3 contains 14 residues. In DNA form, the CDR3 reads TGTGCCAGCAGTGAAGTGGGCAGCTACAATGAGCAGTTCTTC. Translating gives CASSEVGSYNEQFF.

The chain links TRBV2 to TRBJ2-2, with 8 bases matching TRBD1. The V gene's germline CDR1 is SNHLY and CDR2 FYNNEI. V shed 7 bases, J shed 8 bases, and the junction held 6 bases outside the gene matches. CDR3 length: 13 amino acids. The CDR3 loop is CASKDREDGELFF. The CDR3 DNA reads TGTGCCAGCAAGGACAGGGAGGATGGGGAGCTGTTTTTT.

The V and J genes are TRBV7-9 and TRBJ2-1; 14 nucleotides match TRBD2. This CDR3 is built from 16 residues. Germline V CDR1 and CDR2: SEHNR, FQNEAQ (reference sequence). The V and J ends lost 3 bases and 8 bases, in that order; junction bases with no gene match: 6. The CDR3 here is CASSFKTSGRVHEQFF. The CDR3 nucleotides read TGTGCCAGCAGCTTTAAGACTAGCGGGAGGGTACATGAGCAGTTCTTC.

CDR3 coding DNA: TGTGCCAGCAGTTTCTCCCGGACTGAAGCTTTCTTT. This encodes CASSFSRTEAFF. The rearrangement uses TRBV28 and TRBJ1-1, with no clear D. Per the germline V gene, CDR1 is MDHEN and CDR2 is SYDVKM. Deletions cut 3 bases from V and 5 bases from J, with 7 bases between. The CDR3 runs to 12 residues.

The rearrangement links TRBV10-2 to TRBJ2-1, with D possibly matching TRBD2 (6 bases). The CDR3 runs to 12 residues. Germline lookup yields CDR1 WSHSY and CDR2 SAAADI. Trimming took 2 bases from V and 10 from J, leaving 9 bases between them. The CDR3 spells CASSERDWEQFF. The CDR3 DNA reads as TGCGCCAGCAGTGAGAGGGACTGGGAGCAGTTCTTC.